This TCR beta chain originates from a study of blood T cell repertoires in COVID-19. Losses at the gene ends were 7 bases for V and 4 bases for J; bases not matched to a gene: 18. This CDR3 spans 18 amino acids. Per germline, CDR1 SQVTM and CDR2 ANQGSEA. The assay was immunoSEQ multiplex PCR, and TCRdb's table has in-frame clones only and misses some. The sample contains 150,000 to 200,000 clones, around four fifths of which appear only once. The gene calls are TRBV29-1 and TRBJ1-6; 8 nucleotides align to TRBD1. This TCR was sampled from a woman older than 75 with acute or convalescent COVID-19. The sample comprised peripheral blood. The CDR3 coding sequence is TGCAGCGCCCAAGACAGGGGCGACCAGTCCAGTTATAATTCACCCCTCCACTTT. This encodes CSAQDRGDQSSYNSPLHF.